The source of this T cell receptor (beta chain) is a study of blood T cell repertoires in COVID-19. Only in-frame clones appear in the TCRdb table, and some are missing; sequencing was by immunoSEQ multiplex PCR. In the table there are 130,000 or so clones, roughly 79% of which are singletons. This CDR3 spans 15 amino acids. From germline, CDR1 is MNHNS and CDR2 SASEGT. V was pared by 2 bases and J by 7 bases, with 18 bases between. V and J are TRBV6-1 and TRBJ2-7; a possible D gene is TRBD2 (6 bases). The sequence was obtained from a woman aged 55-69 years with active or convalescent COVID-19. Sequenced input: peripheral blood. In nucleotides, the CDR3 is TGTGCCAGCAGTGAAAATTCCGTTCTCCGGGGGGAGCAGTACTTC. It translates to CASSENSVLRGEQYF.